These 9 T cell receptor beta chains came from one sample sequenced in a study of blood T cell repertoires in COVID-19. The table came from immunoSEQ multiplex PCR; TCRdb's copy has only in-frame clones and leaves some out. The data show a few hundred thousand clones, 70% to 90% seen once. Sequences were obtained from PBMCs or T cells enriched from blood (not recorded which). Receptors originate from a woman aged 45-60 years who had recovered from COVID-19.

This clone occurred once. The chain links TRBV15 to TRBJ1-2; D may be TRBD1 (6 bases). Germline V lookup: CDR1 LNHNV, CDR2 YYDKDF (reference sequence). V lost 3 bases to trimming and J lost 5 bases, with 7 bases between them. There are 12 residues in the CDR3. CDR3: CATSSGQYGYTF. In DNA, the CDR3 is TGTGCCACCAGCAGTGGACAGTATGGCTACACCTTC.

The CDR3 region is CASSLNLALTDTQYF. CDR3 DNA sequence: TGTGCCAGCAGTTTAAACCTCGCACTCACAGATACGCAGTATTTT. The chain employs TRBV27 and TRBJ2-3; D gene uncertain. CDR3 length: 15 residues. The V end lost 2 bases, the J end lost 2 bases, and 11 bases lay between the germline ends. Per germline, CDR1 MNHEY and CDR2 SMNVEV (reference sequence).

J is TRBJ1-1 and V is TRBV18; maybe TRBD1 (6 bases). V was cut by 5 bases and J by 7 bases, with 14 bases left in between. CDR1 and CDR2 (germline): KGHSH, LQKENI. CDR3 length: 13 residues. The CDR3 reads CASSYRESDEAFF. The CDR3 region has the DNA TGTGCCAGCTCATACAGGGAATCAGATGAAGCTTTCTTT.

The count of this clone is one. The V gene is TRBV9, the J gene TRBJ1-1; D is unresolved. Germline CDR1 SGDLS, CDR2 YYNGEE. V gave up 0 bases and J gave up 1 base, with 10 bases separating them. This CDR3 spans 15 amino acids. CDR3 DNA: TGTGCCAGCAGCGTAGATAGCAGAAGGAACACTGAAGCTTTCTTT. Translation gives CASSVDSRRNTEAFF.

The chain combines TRBV7-2 with TRBJ2-1, with 14 nucleotides matching TRBD2. This CDR3 region has 17 residues. Germline V gene data show CDR1 as SGHTA and CDR2 as FQGNSA. The V segment lost 3 bases and the J segment 6 bases; nucleotides outside the gene matches: 7. CDR3 region: CASSLFPGTSGSNEQFF. The CDR3 region has the DNA TGTGCCAGCAGCTTGTTCCCCGGGACTAGCGGGAGCAATGAGCAGTTCTTC.

The V gene is TRBV5-4, the J gene TRBJ2-7, with a tentative D call TRBD2 (6 bases). Trimming stripped 0 bases from V and 4 bases from J, with 14 bases between. There are 15 residues in the CDR3. CDR1 is SGHNT and CDR2 is YYREEE in the germline V gene (reference sequence). CDR3 in amino acids: CASSLGAGPGYEQYF. The DNA of the CDR3 is TGTGCCAGCAGCTTGGGTGCGGGACCGGGATACGAGCAGTACTTC. Supplemented by reference TRBV5-4 and TRBJ2-7, the full variable domain reads ETGVTQSPTHLIKTRGQQVTLRCSSQSGHNTVSWYQQALGQGPQFIFQYYREEENGRGNFPPRFSGLQFPNYSSELNVNALELDDSALYLCASSLGAGPGYEQYFGPGTRLTVT.

This clone occurred a few times. The V gene is TRBV5-1, the J gene TRBJ2-7, with a possible D match to TRBD1 (6 bases). The length of the CDR3 is 12 residues. Germline V gene lookup returns CDR1 SGHRS and CDR2 YFSETQ. V was trimmed by 3 bases and J by 3 bases, leaving 7 bases between them. CDR3 in DNA: TGCGCCAGCAGCTGGGACAACTACGAGCAGTACTTC. It yields the protein CASSWDNYEQYF.

V gene TRBV10-3 combines with J gene TRBJ2-2; TRBD2 matches at 7 bases. The trim removed 8 bases at V and 4 bases at J, leaving 7 bases unmatched. From germline, CDR1 is ENHRY and CDR2 SYGVKD. The CDR3 loop spans 14 amino acids. This chain's CDR3 is CAISWRERTGELFF. The CDR3 nucleotides read TGTGCCATCTCATGGCGGGAGCGCACCGGGGAGCTGTTTTTT.

The chain links TRBV5-1 to TRBJ2-1; no reliable D call. V lost 0 bases and J lost 3, with 7 bases in between. CDR3 length equals 14 residues. From germline, CDR1 is SGHRS and CDR2 YFSETQ. The CDR3 coding sequence is TGCGCCAGCAGCTTGGTTCCATTCTACAATGAGCAGTTCTTC. Residues: CASSLVPFYNEQFF.